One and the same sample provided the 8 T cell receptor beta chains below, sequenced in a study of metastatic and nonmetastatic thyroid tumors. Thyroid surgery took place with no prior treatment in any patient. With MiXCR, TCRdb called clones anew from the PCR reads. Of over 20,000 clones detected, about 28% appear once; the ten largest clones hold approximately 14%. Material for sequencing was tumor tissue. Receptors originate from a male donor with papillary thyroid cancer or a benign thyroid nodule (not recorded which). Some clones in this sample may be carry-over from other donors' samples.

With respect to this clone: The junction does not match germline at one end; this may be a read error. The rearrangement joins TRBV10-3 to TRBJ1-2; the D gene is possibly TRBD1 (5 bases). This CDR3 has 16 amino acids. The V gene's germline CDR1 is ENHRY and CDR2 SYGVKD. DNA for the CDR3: TGTGCCAGCAGTGAGTCTCAGGGACGGTACCTTTATGGCTACACCTTC. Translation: CASSESQGRYLYGYTF.

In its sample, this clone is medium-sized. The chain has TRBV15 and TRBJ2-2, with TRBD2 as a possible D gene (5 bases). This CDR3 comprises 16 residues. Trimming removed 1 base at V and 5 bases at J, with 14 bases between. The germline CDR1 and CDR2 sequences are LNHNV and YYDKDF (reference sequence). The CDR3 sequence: CATSRGGLTWTGELFF. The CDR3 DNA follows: TGTGCCACCAGCAGAGGAGGGCTTACTTGGACCGGGGAGCTGTTTTTT. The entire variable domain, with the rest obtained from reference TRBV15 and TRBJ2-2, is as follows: DAMVIQNPRYQVTQFGKPVTLSCSQTLNHNVMYWYQQKSSQAPKLLFHYYDKDFNNEADTPDNFQSRRPNTSFCFLDIRSPGLGDTAMYLCATSRGGLTWTGELFFGEGSRLTVL.

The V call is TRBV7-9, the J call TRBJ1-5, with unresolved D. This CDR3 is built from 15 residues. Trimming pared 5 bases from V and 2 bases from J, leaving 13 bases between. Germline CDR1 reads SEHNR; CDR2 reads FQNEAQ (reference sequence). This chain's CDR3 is CASSRQTTGNQPQHF. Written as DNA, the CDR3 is TGTGCCAGCAGCCGCCAGACGACTGGCAATCAGCCCCAGCATTTT. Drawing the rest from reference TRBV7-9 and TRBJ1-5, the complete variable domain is DTGVSQNPRHKITKRGQNVTFRCDPISEHNRLYWYRQTLGQGPEFLTYFQNEAQLEKSRLLSDRFSAERPKGSFSTLEIQRTEQGDSAMYLCASSRQTTGNQPQHFGDGTRLSIL.

CDR3 sequence (DNA): TGTGCCAGCAGTGGCCAGGGGGCGCAAAATCAGCCCCAGCATTTT. Its translation is CASSGQGAQNQPQHF. V gene TRBV6-1 combines with J gene TRBJ1-5, with 8 bases matching TRBD1. Germline loops: CDR1 MNHNS, CDR2 SASEGT. There are 15 residues in the CDR3. J lost 4 bases, V lost 4 bases, and 6 bases had no gene match.

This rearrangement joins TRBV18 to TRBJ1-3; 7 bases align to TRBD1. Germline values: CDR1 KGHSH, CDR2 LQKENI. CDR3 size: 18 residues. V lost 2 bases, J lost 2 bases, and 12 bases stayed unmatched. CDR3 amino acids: CASSPTTSGTATGNTIYF. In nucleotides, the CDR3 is TGTGCCAGCTCACCAACCACCTCCGGGACAGCGACTGGAAACACCATATATTTT. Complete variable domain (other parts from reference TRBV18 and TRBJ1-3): NAGVMQNPRHLVRRRGQEARLRCSPMKGHSHVYWYRQLPEEGLKFMVYLQKENIIDESGMPKERFSAEFPKEGPSILRIQQVVRGDSAAYFCASSPTTSGTATGNTIYFGEGSWLTVV.

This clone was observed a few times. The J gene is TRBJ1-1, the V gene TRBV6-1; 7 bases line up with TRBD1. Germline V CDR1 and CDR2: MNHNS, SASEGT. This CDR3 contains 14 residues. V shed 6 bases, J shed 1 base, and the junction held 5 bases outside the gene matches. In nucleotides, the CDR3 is TGTGCCAGCAGCTTGGGACAGTCGAACACTGAAGCTTTCTTT. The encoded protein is CASSLGQSNTEAFF.

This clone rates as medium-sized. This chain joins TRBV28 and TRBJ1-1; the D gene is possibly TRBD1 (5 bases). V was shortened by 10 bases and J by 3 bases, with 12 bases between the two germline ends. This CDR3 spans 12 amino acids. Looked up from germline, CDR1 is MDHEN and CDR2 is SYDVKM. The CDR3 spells CATGALDTEAFF. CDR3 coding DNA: TGTGCCACCGGGGCGCTGGACACTGAAGCTTTCTTT. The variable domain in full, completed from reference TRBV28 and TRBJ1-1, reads DVKVTQSSRYLVKRTGEKVFLECVQDMDHENMFWYRQDPGLGLRLIYFSYDVKMKEKGDIPEGYSVSREKKERFSLILESASTNQTSMYLCATGALDTEAFFGQGTRLTVV.

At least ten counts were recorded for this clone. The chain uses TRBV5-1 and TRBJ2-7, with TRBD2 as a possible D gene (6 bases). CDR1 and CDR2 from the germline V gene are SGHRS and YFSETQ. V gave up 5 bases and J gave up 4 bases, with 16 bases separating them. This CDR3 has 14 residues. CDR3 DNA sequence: TGCGCCAGCAGTTTGATGATCGGGAGTTACGAGCAGTACTTC. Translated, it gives CASSLMIGSYEQYF. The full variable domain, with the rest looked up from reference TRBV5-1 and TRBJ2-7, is KAGVTQTPRYLIKTRGQQVTLSCSPISGHRSVSWYQQTPGQGLQFLFEYFSETQRNKGNFPGRFSGRQFSNSRSEMNVSTLELGDSALYLCASSLMIGSYEQYFGPGTRLTVT.